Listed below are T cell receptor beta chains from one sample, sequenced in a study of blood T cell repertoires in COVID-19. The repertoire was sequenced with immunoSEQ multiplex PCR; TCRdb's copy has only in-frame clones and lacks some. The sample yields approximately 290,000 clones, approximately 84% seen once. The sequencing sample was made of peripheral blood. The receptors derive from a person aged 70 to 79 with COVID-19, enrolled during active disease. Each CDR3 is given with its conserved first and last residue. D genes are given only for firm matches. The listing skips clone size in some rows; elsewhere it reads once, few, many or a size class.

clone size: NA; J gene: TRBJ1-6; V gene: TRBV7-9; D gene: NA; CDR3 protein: CASSLGTKNSPLHF; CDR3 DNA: TGTGCCAGCAGCTTAGGGACAAAGAATTCACCCCTCCACTTT
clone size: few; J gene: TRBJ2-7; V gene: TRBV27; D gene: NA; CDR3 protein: CASSLSRGLASYEQYF; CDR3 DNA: TGTGCCAGCAGTTTATCACGAGGGCTAGCCTCCTACGAGCAGTACTTC
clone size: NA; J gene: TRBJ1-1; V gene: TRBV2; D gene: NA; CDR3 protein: CASRLPSGSTPTEAFF; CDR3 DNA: TGTGCCAGCAGATTGCCGTCAGGGTCAACGCCAACTGAAGCTTTCTTT
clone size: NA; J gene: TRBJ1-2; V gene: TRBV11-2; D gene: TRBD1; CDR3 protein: CASSLAKGAGGYTF; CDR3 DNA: TGTGCCAGCAGCTTAGCCAAGGGGGCAGGAGGCTACACCTTC
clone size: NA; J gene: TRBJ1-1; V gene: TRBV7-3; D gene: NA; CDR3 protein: CASSPNAGGFGEAFF; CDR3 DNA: TGTGCCAGCAGCCCTAACGCGGGGGGATTTGGTGAAGCTTTCTTT
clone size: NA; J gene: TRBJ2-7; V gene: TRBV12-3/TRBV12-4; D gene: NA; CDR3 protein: CASTVGLGEQYF; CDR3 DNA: TGTGCCAGCACGGTGGGACTCGGCGAGCAGTACTTC
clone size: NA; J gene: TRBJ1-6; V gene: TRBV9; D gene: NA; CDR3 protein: CASSVEQNSPLHF; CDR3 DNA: TGTGCCAGCAGCGTAGAACAGAATTCACCCCTCCACTTT
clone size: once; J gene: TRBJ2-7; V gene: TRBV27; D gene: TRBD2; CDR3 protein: CASKREGYEQYF; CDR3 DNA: TGTGCCAGCAAGCGGGAGGGCTACGAGCAGTACTTC
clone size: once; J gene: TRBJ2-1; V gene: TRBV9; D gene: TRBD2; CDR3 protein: CASSFTGLAETYNEQFF; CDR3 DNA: TGTGCCAGCAGCTTTACCGGACTAGCGGAAACCTACAATGAGCAGTTCTTC
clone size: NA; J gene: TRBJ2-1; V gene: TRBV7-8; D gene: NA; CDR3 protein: CASSPINSYNEQFF; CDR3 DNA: TGTGCCAGCAGCCCTATTAACTCCTACAATGAGCAGTTCTTC
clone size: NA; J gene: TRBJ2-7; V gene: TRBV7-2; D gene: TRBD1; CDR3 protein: CASSLVDWDRAGNEQYF; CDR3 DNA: TGTGCCAGCAGCTTAGTCGATTGGGACAGGGCTGGTAACGAGCAGTACTTC
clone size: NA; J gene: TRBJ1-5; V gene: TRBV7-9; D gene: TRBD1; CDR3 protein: CASSLGQTAAPQHF; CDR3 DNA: TGTGCCAGCAGTTTGGGACAGACTGCTGCTCCCCAGCATTTT
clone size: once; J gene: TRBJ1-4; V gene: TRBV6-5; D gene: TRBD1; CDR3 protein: CATGTGYNEKLFF; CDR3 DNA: TGTGCCACCGGGACAGGGTATAATGAAAAACTGTTTTTT
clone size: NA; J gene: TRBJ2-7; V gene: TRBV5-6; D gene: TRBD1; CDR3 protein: CASSWGRGQGYEQYF; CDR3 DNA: TGTGCCAGCAGCTGGGGGAGGGGACAGGGCTACGAGCAGTACTTC
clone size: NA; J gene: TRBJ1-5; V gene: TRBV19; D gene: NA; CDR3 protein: CASSPTENQPQHF; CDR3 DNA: TGTGCCAGTAGTCCTACAGAGAATCAGCCCCAGCATTTT
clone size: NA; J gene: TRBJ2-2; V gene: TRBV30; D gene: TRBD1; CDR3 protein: CAWTGGRGFGELFF; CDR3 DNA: TGTGCCTGGACAGGGGGCAGAGGTTTCGGGGAGCTGTTTTTT
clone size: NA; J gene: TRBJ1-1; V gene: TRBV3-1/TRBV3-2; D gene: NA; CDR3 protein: CASSQEAPGVGTEAFF; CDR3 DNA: TGTGCCAGCAGCCAAGAAGCCCCCGGGGTGGGCACTGAAGCTTTCTTT